This TCR beta chain was documented in a study of blood T cell repertoires in COVID-19 (dated by TCRdb to 2018 to 2021). Broadly, across the study: Samples covering the acute and convalescent phases of COVID-19 were provided by collaborators in the United States, Italy and Spain. The prospective study material was composed of cDNA or gDNA derived from T cells, B-cell-depleted T cells, or PBMCs. Deeply sampled blood TCRbeta repertoires from subjects exposed to, actively infected with, or recovered from COVID-19 were included in the dataset. The repertoires were released in a freely available public database meant as a resource for research on the immune response to SARS-CoV-2. The samples were drawn from two sources: the first 160 participants of the ongoing ImmuneRACE study, and approximately 1,300 subjects contributed by 6 global collaborators. Sample metadata almost always included a de-identified subject ID, COVID-19 status, age in years and sex. Where HLA class I and class II types were available, the types were taken from metadata supplied by the sample provider, not from assay-based typing. Results the study describes overall, beyond this receptor: The quantity of clinical and demographic metadata differed by source and by participant and was supplied without curation.

Collaborating institutions collected whole blood in K2EDTA tubes following their own protocols. For TCRbeta analysis, collaborator samples were shipped as frozen whole blood, as isolated PBMCs, or as DNA extracted from either sample type. Including the terminal cysteine and phenylalanine, the CDR3 comprises 14 residues. The only DNA kept is the CDR3, 42 bases in frame from the first base. Trimming removed 5 bases from V and 9 bases from J; the gene matches leave 6 bases unexplained. CDR1 and CDR2 are read off the germline V gene (reference sequence) as LNHDA and SQIVND. In the case of this clone: No antigen is known for it. Per-nucleotide qualities are absent, and no much larger clonotype sits a single base away.

TCRbeta CDR3 regions were amplified from genomic DNA by means of the immunoSEQ Assay, a bias-controlled multiplex PCR. The published analysis was carried out like this. Within the assay, amplification of reference gene primers was used to estimate how many nucleated cells each sample contained. To quantify the absolute abundance of each unique TCRbeta CDR3 rearrangement, sequence reads were collapsed and filtered. Productive Simpson clonality was computed per sample as the square root of Simpson's diversity index over productive rearrangements. TCRdb limited this immuneACCESS table to in-frame rearrangements with V and J called. A share of clones is missing; checked studies link under half to unresolved V genes, and the rest is unexplained. For V, J and clone size, that table is used; D and trimming come from the DNA. The table for this sample lists approximately 140,000 clones; about 85% of them were counted only once. Together, the top ten hold 3.5% to 5% of the sample.

The source material was peripheral blood. This chain joins TRBV19 to TRBJ2-2; 10 central nucleotides agree with TRBD1. The sequence derives from a woman aged 55-70 years with active or convalescent COVID-19. The DNA sequence is as follows: TGTGCCAGTAGTGCCCCGGGACAGGGGAGGGAGCTGTTTTTT. Translated, it gives CASSAPGQGRELFF.